These 15 T cell receptor beta chains originate from one sample sequenced in a study of OX40 agonist ivuxolimab in advanced cancers. Sequencing used immunoSEQ multiplex PCR; TCRdb keeps in-frame clones, though not all of them. Of roughly 60,000 clones in the sample, about 85% were seen once. Sequencing used CD4+ or CD8+ T cells sorted from blood, obtained in a trial of the OX40 agonist ivuxolimab. The source of these receptors is an adult with an advanced solid tumor such as melanoma, head and neck, liver or kidney cancer.

The rearrangement links TRBV10-3 to TRBJ2-7; D unresolved. CDR1 and CDR2 from the germline V gene are ENHRY and SYGVKD. This CDR3 region has 11 residues. Trimming pared 3 bases from V and 4 bases from J, leaving 4 bases between. CDR3 DNA sequence: TGTGCCATCAGTGAAGGATACGAGCAGTACTTC. Protein: CAISEGYEQYF.

J is TRBJ2-2 and V is TRBV5-1; 8 bases fit TRBD1. The CDR3 covers 15 residues. The junction had 8 bases not matched to a gene; V was cut back by 5 bases and J by 5 bases. The germline V gene has CDR1 SGHRS and CDR2 YFSETQ. CDR3 nucleotide sequence: TGCGCCAGCAGATCAGGGGGCGCCGGGACCGGGGAGCTGTTTTTT. Its protein product is CASRSGGAGTGELFF.

The chain combines TRBV14 with TRBJ1-6; D remains unclear. V dropped 5 bases and J dropped 7 bases, with 9 bases sitting between them. CDR1 and CDR2 from the germline V gene are SGHDN and FVKESK. This CDR3 has 13 amino acids. The CDR3 sequence: CASSAGWNSPLHF. DNA for the CDR3: TGTGCCAGCAGCGCGGGTTGGAATTCACCCCTCCACTTT.

V is TRBV6-1 and J is TRBJ2-3; D perhaps matches TRBD2 (6 bases). The length of the CDR3 is 13 residues. Trimming left V 6 bases short and J 6 bases short, with 13 bases between. The germline CDR1 and CDR2 sequences are MNHNS and SASEGT. CDR3 nucleotides: TGTGCCAGCAGCGTAACTAGCCCGGATACGCAGTATTTT. Protein sequence: CASSVTSPDTQYF.

The DNA for the CDR3 is TGCGCCAGCAGCCCGGGAGGCAGGGGGAACACCGGGGAGCTGTTTTTT. Protein sequence: CASSPGGRGNTGELFF. The chain uses TRBV5-1 and TRBJ2-2; possibly TRBD2 for D (7 bases). Germline V gene sequence: CDR1 SGHRS, CDR2 YFSETQ. This CDR3 has 16 amino acids. Trimming removed 4 bases from V and 1 base from J, with 14 bases in between.

The chain employs TRBV28 and TRBJ2-7; D may correspond to TRBD1 or TRBD2 (5 bases each). Germline-derived CDR1 and CDR2 are MDHEN and SYDVKM. Trimming left V 6 bases short and J 1 base short, with 13 bases between. This CDR3 region has 14 residues. The CDR3 bases are TGTGCCAGCAGATACGGGACGGCGTCCTACGAGCAGTACTTC. Translating gives CASRYGTASYEQYF.

The J gene is TRBJ2-7, the V gene TRBV7-8; 10 positions agree with TRBD2. The CDR3 is made up of 17 amino acids. J lost 0 bases, V lost 5 bases, and 10 bases had no gene match. Per the germline V gene, CDR1 is SGHVS and CDR2 is FQNEAQ. As DNA, the CDR3 is TGTGCCAGCAGCGCAGGACTAGCGGACACCAGCTCCTACGAGCAGTACTTC. Its translation is CASSAGLADTSSYEQYF.

This rearrangement joins TRBV15 to TRBJ2-7; 7 bases are shared with TRBD1. There are 15 residues in the CDR3. Germline V gene lookup returns CDR1 LNHNV and CDR2 YYDKDF (reference sequence). The trim removed 0 bases at V and 2 bases at J, leaving 4 bases unmatched. This CDR3 is CATSRDPRGTYEQYF. The CDR3 bases are TGTGCCACCAGCAGAGATCCCAGGGGGACCTACGAGCAGTACTTC. Based on the CDR3 plus reference TRBV15 and TRBJ2-7, the full variable domain is DAMVIQNPRYQVTQFGKPVTLSCSQTLNHNVMYWYQQKSSQAPKLLFHYYDKDFNNEADTPDNFQSRRPNTSFCFLDIRSPGLGDTAMYLCATSRDPRGTYEQYFGPGTRLTVT.

The chain carries TRBV5-1 and TRBJ2-7; D may be TRBD2 (5 bases). The CDR3 spans 15 residues. The germline gives CDR1 SGHRS, CDR2 YFSETQ. Between the trimmed V and J ends, which lost 4 bases and 5 bases, there was a span of 19 bases. CDR3 in DNA: TGCGCCAGCAGCCAAAGCGGCAGTACCAAGGACGAGCAGTACTTC. Translating it yields CASSQSGSTKDEQYF. Based on the CDR3 plus reference TRBV5-1 and TRBJ2-7, the full variable domain is KAGVTQTPRYLIKTRGQQVTLSCSPISGHRSVSWYQQTPGQGLQFLFEYFSETQRNKGNFPGRFSGRQFSNSRSEMNVSTLELGDSALYLCASSQSGSTKDEQYFGPGTRLTVT.

V is TRBV5-1 and J is TRBJ2-2; no clear D gene. V was pared by 2 bases and J by 0 bases, with 8 bases between. Germline V CDR1 and CDR2: SGHRS, YFSETQ. There are 15 residues in the CDR3. The CDR3 coding sequence is TGCGCCAGCAGCTTAAACAGCGCGAACACCGGGGAGCTGTTTTTT. This translates into CASSLNSANTGELFF.

The V gene is TRBV28, the J gene TRBJ1-1; TRBD1 is a possible D gene (5 bases). Trimming shortened V by 7 bases and J by 1 base, and 13 bases separated the two germline ends. Germline V gene lookup returns CDR1 MDHEN and CDR2 SYDVKM. This CDR3 is 14 amino acids long. The DNA of the CDR3 is TGTGCCAGCACCCGGGGGGGAGAGAACACTGAAGCTTTCTTT. Translation: CASTRGGENTEAFF.

Here the CDR3 DNA reads TGCAGCGTTGTGTCCAGGGGAAACACCGGGGAGCTGTTTTTT. This encodes CSVVSRGNTGELFF. The genes are TRBV29-1 and TRBJ2-2, with a weak D call TRBD1 (6 bases). V lost 4 bases and J 2 bases, leaving 11 bases between the germline ends. CDR1 SQVTM and CDR2 ANQGSEA come from the germline V gene. The CDR3 consists of 14 residues.

V is TRBV4-1 and J is TRBJ2-4; D gene unclear. Trimming took off 0 bases at V and 2 bases at J, with 11 bases between the two ends. This CDR3 contains 16 residues. Per germline, CDR1 MGHRA and CDR2 YSYEKL. The CDR3 region has the DNA TGCGCCAGCAGCCAAGATCATAGAGGATCCAAAAACATTCAGTACTTC. Protein: CASSQDHRGSKNIQYF.

J is TRBJ2-3 and V is TRBV28, with D maybe TRBD2 (6 bases). The germline CDR1 and CDR2 sequences are MDHEN and SYDVKM. CDR3 length: 13 residues. Trimming took off 5 bases at V and 6 bases at J, with 12 bases between the two ends. The CDR3: CASSGTLRDTQYF. CDR3 nucleotide sequence: TGTGCCAGCAGTGGGACTTTGAGGGATACGCAGTATTTT.

This clone was picked up a small number of times. The J gene is TRBJ1-1, the V gene TRBV9; TRBD1 matches 7 bases. Germline CDR1 and CDR2: SGDLS and YYNGEE. The junction had 6 bases not matched to a gene; V was cut back by 4 bases and J by 0 bases. This CDR3 is built from 15 residues. CDR3 in DNA: TGTGCCAGCAGCCCAGGGGGACTCATGAACACTGAAGCTTTCTTT. Translated, it gives CASSPGGLMNTEAFF.